The subject of this entry is one TCR beta chain. The antigen remains unidentified. Assay used: immunoSEQ multiplex PCR; TCRdb lists only in-frame clones, some missing. The sample contains more than 150,000 clones, approximately 90% of which appear only once. This record comes from a study of T cell responses to AZD1222 COVID-19 vaccine. Study-level results: Along spike, vaccine-associated CD4 TCRs were found throughout, with dominance at 160-218 and 743-854.

V dropped 1 base and J dropped 2 bases, with 3 bases sitting between them. The CDR3 length is 13 residues. Sequenced material: peripheral blood, taken on day 0 of AZD1222 vaccination. The chain carries TRBV12-3 or TRBV12-4 and TRBJ1-3; D gene ambiguous. The TCR sequence derives from an adult in good health. CDR3 sequence: CASSLGAGNTIYF. DNA of the CDR3: TGTGCCAGCAGTTTAGGGGCTGGAAACACCATATATTTT.